This T cell receptor beta chain originates from a study of blood T cell repertoires in COVID-19. Study overall: The samples span acute and convalescent COVID-19 from the United States, Italy and Spain. The cDNA or gDNA used as material had been derived from T cells, B-cell-depleted T cells, or PBMCs.

With 1 base clipped from V and 5 bases from J, the junction kept 8 bases outside the gene matches. Germline V lookup: CDR1 SGHAT, CDR2 FQNNGV. This CDR3 is 16 amino acids long. The assay was immunoSEQ multiplex PCR, and TCRdb's table has in-frame clones only and misses some. The sample consists of 120,000 or so clones, about 88% of them appearing once. The receptor was derived from a man aged 55-75 years with COVID-19, enrolled during active disease. The chain combines TRBV11-2 with TRBJ2-1; TRBD2 aligns across 7 bases. The sample was peripheral blood. CDR3 sequence reads: CASSLVGGSTNNEQFF. The CDR3 DNA sequence: TGTGCCAGCAGCTTAGTAGGCGGGAGTACGAACAATGAGCAGTTCTTC.